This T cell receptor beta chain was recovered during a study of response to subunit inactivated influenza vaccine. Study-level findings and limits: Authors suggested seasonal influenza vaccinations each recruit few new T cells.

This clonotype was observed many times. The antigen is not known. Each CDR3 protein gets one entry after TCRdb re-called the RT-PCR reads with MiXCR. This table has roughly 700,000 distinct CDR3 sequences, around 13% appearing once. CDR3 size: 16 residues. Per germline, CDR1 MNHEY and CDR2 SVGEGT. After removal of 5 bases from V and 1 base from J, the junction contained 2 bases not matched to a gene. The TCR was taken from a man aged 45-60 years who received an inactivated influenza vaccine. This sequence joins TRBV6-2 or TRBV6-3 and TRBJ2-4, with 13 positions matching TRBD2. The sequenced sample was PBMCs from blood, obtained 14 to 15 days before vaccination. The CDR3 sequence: CASSKTSGRAKNIQYF. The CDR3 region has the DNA TGTGCCAGCAGTAAGACTAGCGGGAGGGCCAAAAACATTCAGTACTTC.